The 32 T cell receptor beta chains listed next were all sequenced from one sample in a study of OX40 agonist ivuxolimab in advanced cancers. TCRdb's table, derived via immunoSEQ multiplex PCR, lists solely in-frame clones and lacks some. The sample carries some 83,000 clones, about 86% recorded once. Material: CD4+ or CD8+ T cells sorted from blood, obtained in a trial of the OX40 agonist ivuxolimab. These receptors originate from an adult with an advanced solid tumor such as melanoma, head and neck, liver or kidney cancer.

CDR3 residues: CSAIPRETQYF. CDR3 bases: TGCAGTGCTATTCCTAGAGAGACCCAGTACTTC. V gene TRBV20-1 combines with J gene TRBJ2-5, with no clear D. CDR1 is DFQATT and CDR2 is SNEGSKA in the germline V gene (reference sequence). The CDR3 contains 11 residues. V dropped 4 bases and J dropped 4 bases, with 7 bases sitting between them.

The V and J genes are TRBV7-9 and TRBJ1-2; TRBD1 matches at 8 bases. The CDR3 consists of 15 residues. The V gene end was trimmed by 7 bases and the J gene end by 7 bases; junction bases not matched to a gene: 14. CDR1 and CDR2 from the germline V gene are SEHNR and FQNEAQ (reference sequence). CDR3 in DNA: TGTGCCAGCACCTCGTGGATCCAGGGGGCCTCTGGCTACACCTTC. This encodes CASTSWIQGASGYTF.

This clone has a handful of counts. The chain combines TRBV5-1 with TRBJ2-7; weak D call: TRBD2 (6 bases). Trimming took 3 bases from V and 2 from J, leaving 9 bases between them. Looked up from germline, CDR1 is SGHRS and CDR2 is YFSETQ. The CDR3 runs 13 residues. The CDR3 protein is CASSSGGTYEQYF. CDR3 coding DNA: TGCGCCAGCAGCTCAGGCGGGACCTACGAGCAGTACTTC.

This clone was detected a few times. The chain carries TRBV7-9 and TRBJ1-1, with no clear D. Between the trimmed V and J ends, which lost 7 bases and 3 bases, there was a span of 15 bases. The CDR3 runs 14 residues. CDR1 and CDR2 (germline): SEHNR, FQNEAQ (reference sequence). CDR3 sequence reads: CASNRGGIYTEAFF. The CDR3 bases are TGTGCCAGCAACCGCGGAGGGATCTACACTGAAGCTTTCTTT.

This chain joins TRBV20-1 and TRBJ2-1; 7 bases are shared with TRBD2. Germline V gene lookup returns CDR1 DFQATT and CDR2 SNEGSKA (reference sequence). V was clipped by 0 bases and J by 15 bases; unmatched bases: 5. The CDR3 runs to 11 residues. The CDR3 here is CSARETSVWFF. CDR3 DNA: TGCAGTGCTAGAGAAACTAGCGTATGGTTCTTC.

This chain connects TRBV28 to TRBJ1-1, with 9 nucleotides matching TRBD1. V trimming: 4 bases; J trimming: 5 bases; junction bases outside the gene matches: 14. CDR1 is MDHEN, CDR2 SYDVKM, per germline. The CDR3 has 17 residues. CDR3 amino acids: CASSYQGQGSMWTEAFF. In DNA form, the CDR3 reads TGTGCCAGCAGTTACCAAGGACAGGGGTCTATGTGGACTGAAGCTTTCTTT.

This chain connects TRBV6-6 to TRBJ2-7; TRBD2 matches 11 bases. The CDR3 totals 16 residues. The germline V gene has CDR1 MNHNY and CDR2 SVGAGI (reference sequence). The junction had 5 bases not matched to a gene; V was cut back by 4 bases and J by 0 bases. The CDR3 protein is CASSSPTSGNSYEQYF. The CDR3 nucleotides read TGTGCCAGCAGTTCCCCGACTAGCGGGAACTCCTACGAGCAGTACTTC.

The chain joins TRBV9 to TRBJ1-2, with D perhaps TRBD1 (6 bases). The ends were cut back, 1 base at V and 6 bases at J, with 16 bases in the middle. Germline loops: CDR1 SGDLS, CDR2 YYNGEE. CDR3 length: 15 amino acids. The DNA of the CDR3 is TGTGCCAGCAGCGTACAGGGGATCCCCCCCAATGGCTACACCTTC. As protein: CASSVQGIPPNGYTF.

This clone has only a few counts. J is TRBJ2-3 and V is TRBV28; perhaps TRBD1 as D (6 bases). Germline V CDR1 and CDR2: MDHEN, SYDVKM. The germline V and J ends were trimmed by 5 bases and 6 bases, with 15 bases remaining between them. This CDR3 comprises 14 residues. The CDR3 DNA follows: TGTGCCAGCAGTCTGGGGGCGCGGGCGGATACGCAGTATTTT. It codes for CASSLGARADTQYF.

The chain has TRBV5-1 and TRBJ2-7; maybe TRBD2 (7 bases). CDR1 SGHRS and CDR2 YFSETQ come from the germline V gene. The CDR3 sequence is 15 residues long. Trimming took 4 bases from V and 7 from J, leaving 21 bases between them. This CDR3 reads CASSPSGGQQWEQYF. CDR3 DNA sequence: TGCGCCAGCAGCCCGTCGGGGGGCCAGCAGTGGGAGCAGTACTTC.

The V call is TRBV6-6, the J call TRBJ1-5; 7 nucleotides agree with TRBD1. V lost 6 bases to trimming and J lost 0 bases; unmatched junction nucleotides: 8. CDR3 length equals 16 residues. CDR1 is MNHNY, CDR2 SVGAGI, per germline (reference sequence). CDR3 residues: CASRPPTGNSNQPQHF. The CDR3 DNA reads TGTGCCAGCAGGCCCCCGACAGGGAATAGCAATCAGCCCCAGCATTTT.

This clone was seen once. The V call is TRBV7-2, the J call TRBJ1-5; TRBD1 matches 8 bases. The CDR3 runs to 16 residues. V gave up 5 bases and J gave up 1 base; unmatched junction bases: 7. Germline V gives CDR1 SGHTA, CDR2 FQGNSA. The DNA of the CDR3 is TGTGCCAGCAGCCCTCAGGGGGCAGTGAGCAATCAGCCCCAGCATTTT. It encodes CASSPQGAVSNQPQHF. The full variable domain, rest sourced from reference TRBV7-2 and TRBJ1-5, is GAGVSQSPSNKVTEKGKDVELRCDPISGHTALYWYRQSLGQGLEFLIYFQGNSAPDKSGLPSDRFSAERTGGSVSTLTIQRTQQEDSAVYLCASSPQGAVSNQPQHFGDGTRLSIL.

The J gene is TRBJ1-2, the V gene TRBV6-5, with D hard to call. Trimming shortened V by 5 bases and J by 0 bases, and 7 bases separated the two germline ends. CDR1 is MNHEY and CDR2 is SVGAGI in the germline V gene. The length of the CDR3 is 13 residues. CDR3 nucleotide sequence: TGTGCCAGCAGTGAAAAGCCTAACTATGGCTACACCTTC. It yields the protein CASSEKPNYGYTF.

The gene calls are TRBV5-1 and TRBJ2-1; D is unresolved. The CDR3 length is 11 residues. Trimming took 0 bases from V and 12 from J, leaving 7 bases between them. The germline gives CDR1 SGHRS, CDR2 YFSETQ. CDR3 nucleotides: TGCGCCAGCAGCTTGGGACGGTTGCAGTTCTTC. It is translated as CASSLGRLQFF.

This chain uses TRBV9 with TRBJ2-2; no definite D call. Germline V gives CDR1 SGDLS, CDR2 YYNGEE. V was pared by 4 bases and J by 3 bases, with 13 bases between. CDR3 length: 15 amino acids. In nucleotides, the CDR3 is TGTGCCAGCAGCCCCAGCATTGCGGACACCGGGGAGCTGTTTTTT. Its translation is CASSPSIADTGELFF.

There are a few counts of this clone. The chain couples TRBV19 to TRBJ2-7, with D perhaps matching TRBD2 (5 bases). This CDR3 is 15 amino acids long. The germline V and J ends were trimmed by 4 bases and 5 bases, with 18 bases remaining between them. Germline loops: CDR1 LNHDA, CDR2 SQIVND (reference sequence). CDR3 amino acids: CASSKGLDLGHEQYF. In nucleotides, the CDR3 is TGTGCCAGTAGTAAAGGACTGGACCTTGGGCACGAGCAGTACTTC.

The CDR3, as DNA: TGTGCCAGCAGCGTAGCCACGGGACTCGTGGAGACCCAGTACTTC. Protein sequence: CASSVATGLVETQYF. The chain links TRBV9 to TRBJ2-5; D is possibly TRBD2 (6 bases). Germline V lookup: CDR1 SGDLS, CDR2 YYNGEE. V lost 0 bases and J lost 5, with 14 bases in between. The CDR3 sequence is 15 residues long.

The sample holds one count of this clone. The gene calls are TRBV11-3 and TRBJ1-1; D call uncertain. The CDR3 covers 12 residues. The V gene's germline CDR1 is SGHNT and CDR2 YENEEA. V lost 2 bases to trimming and J lost 8 bases, with 9 bases between them. CDR3 sequence (DNA): TGTGCCAGCAGCTTATCGGGGATGGAAGCTTTCTTT. This encodes CASSLSGMEAFF.

This clone was recorded a few times. This sequence joins TRBV7-3 and TRBJ2-7; a possible D gene is TRBD1 (6 bases). The CDR3 is made up of 13 amino acids. Between the trimmed V and J ends, which lost 0 bases and 9 bases, there was a span of 12 bases. Germline values: CDR1 SGHTA, CDR2 FQGTGA. Written as DNA, the CDR3 is TGTGCCAGCAGCTTAACAGCACAGGGCGGGCAGTACTTC. Residues: CASSLTAQGGQYF.

The chain uses TRBV5-1 and TRBJ2-5, with D unclear. The CDR3 runs to 13 residues. Germline values: CDR1 SGHRS, CDR2 YFSETQ. V was cut by 5 bases and J by 4 bases, with 12 bases left in between. The DNA of the CDR3 is TGCGCCAGCAGTCAAAACGTTGGAGAGACCCAGTACTTC. Translating gives CASSQNVGETQYF.

J is TRBJ2-1 and V is TRBV15; maybe TRBD1 (6 bases). The V gene lost 4 bases and the J gene lost 3 bases, with 16 bases spanning the gap. The CDR3 spans 16 residues. Germline V gives CDR1 LNHNV, CDR2 YYDKDF (reference sequence). The CDR3 DNA is TGTGCCACCAGCAATCGTATGCAGGGGCACTACAATGAGCAGTTCTTC. Its protein is CATSNRMQGHYNEQFF.

The chain employs TRBV18 and TRBJ2-3, with D tentatively TRBD1 (6 bases). The V end was cut by 3 bases, the J end by 2 bases, with 6 bases between. This CDR3 has 13 residues. Germline loops: CDR1 KGHSH, CDR2 LQKENI. The CDR3: CASSPGATDTQYF. DNA of the CDR3: TGTGCCAGCTCACCGGGGGCCACAGATACGCAGTATTTT.

The chain carries TRBV6-5 and TRBJ1-1, with a possible D match to TRBD1 (6 bases). Germline assignment: CDR1 MNHEY and CDR2 SVGAGI. V lost 0 bases and J lost 6, with 14 bases in between. This CDR3 is 15 amino acids long. CDR3 sequence: CASSYSSGGRAEAFF. CDR3 nucleotides: TGTGCCAGCAGTTACTCTAGTGGGGGCCGTGCTGAAGCTTTCTTT.

The table lists this clone with a count of one. The J gene is TRBJ2-3, the V gene TRBV25-1; 9 bases match TRBD2. J gave up 5 bases and V 5 bases, and 5 bases lay outside the gene matches. The CDR3 is made up of 14 amino acids. Per germline, CDR1 MGHDK and CDR2 SYGVNS. The CDR3 nucleotides read TGTGCCAGCAGTCTAGCGGGGAGGCGAGATACGCAGTATTTT. Its translation: CASSLAGRRDTQYF.

This clone was found many times. The rearrangement uses TRBV5-1 and TRBJ2-6; possible D gene TRBD2, 7 bases. CDR1 SGHRS and CDR2 YFSETQ come from the germline V gene. This CDR3 spans 17 amino acids. Trimming cost V 4 bases and J 2 bases, with 16 bases left between them. CDR3 in DNA: TGCGCCAGCAGCGGGGGCAGGGGAGGGACTGGGGCCAACGTCCTGACTTTC. Amino acid sequence: CASSGGRGGTGANVLTF.

The chain employs TRBV14 and TRBJ2-2; TRBD1 is a possible D gene (5 bases). Trimming pared 1 base from V and 4 bases from J, leaving 7 bases between. Germline-derived CDR1 and CDR2 are SGHDN and FVKESK. The CDR3 contains 14 residues. The CDR3 protein is CASSQGGFTGELFF. The CDR3 region has the DNA TGTGCCAGCAGCCAAGGGGGCTTCACCGGGGAGCTGTTTTTT.

This chain joins TRBV28 and TRBJ2-6, with D possibly being TRBD2 (5 bases). CDR3 size: 17 residues. Trimming left V 6 bases short and J 4 bases short, with 19 bases between. Germline CDR1 MDHEN, CDR2 SYDVKM. The CDR3 DNA reads as TGTGCCAGCAGGATAATCGGGGTCCTAGGAGGGGCCAACGTCCTGACTTTC. Its protein product is CASRIIGVLGGANVLTF.

The chain has TRBV5-1 and TRBJ2-5; maybe TRBD1 (6 bases). V lost 1 base, J lost 1 base, and 20 bases lay in between. The CDR3 has 18 residues. Germline CDR1 reads SGHRS; CDR2 reads YFSETQ. CDR3 in amino acids: CASSLWTATRGAQETQYF. The CDR3 region has the DNA TGCGCCAGCAGCTTGTGGACAGCGACCCGAGGAGCCCAAGAGACCCAGTACTTC.

The rearrangement links TRBV9 to TRBJ2-1; D possibly corresponds to TRBD2 (6 bases). V was pared by 3 bases and J by 5 bases, with 21 bases between. The CDR3 consists of 17 residues. The germline V gene encodes CDR1 SGDLS and CDR2 YYNGEE. CDR3 loop: CASSAKEGRGTDNEQFF. The CDR3, as DNA: TGTGCCAGCAGCGCGAAAGAGGGACGGGGGACTGACAATGAGCAGTTCTTC.

The J gene is TRBJ1-3, the V gene TRBV30, with D unresolved. Germline V lookup: CDR1 GTSNPN, CDR2 SVGIG (reference sequence). The CDR3 runs to 16 residues. The V and J ends lost 0 bases and 3 bases respectively, with 15 bases between them. CDR3 amino acids: CAWSVRGGIGGNTIYF. In DNA, the CDR3 is TGTGCCTGGAGTGTACGTGGAGGGATCGGTGGAAACACCATATATTTT.

The chain joins TRBV7-2 to TRBJ2-7, with a tentative D call TRBD2 (5 bases). The CDR3 has 13 amino acids. Germline CDR1 and CDR2: SGHTA and FQGNSA. V lost 4 bases and J 9 bases, leaving 16 bases between the germline ends. The CDR3 nucleotides are TGTGCCAGCAGCTACGGACTTCTCTTTATGCAGTACTTC. This sequence encodes CASSYGLLFMQYF.

This clone was counted only a few times. The chain uses TRBV7-2 and TRBJ2-3; D unresolved. The germline CDR1 and CDR2 sequences are SGHTA and FQGNSA. The CDR3 spans 13 residues. Trimming stripped 5 bases from V and 3 bases from J, with 9 bases between. The CDR3 DNA reads TGTGCCAGCAGCCCCCTTAGAACAGATACGCAGTATTTT. Translated, it gives CASSPLRTDTQYF.